The 2 T cell receptor beta chains below all came from one sample that was sequenced in a study of blood T cell repertoires in COVID-19. Sequencing was performed with immunoSEQ multiplex PCR; in TCRdb, only in-frame clones are kept and a portion is missing. The sample records 100,000 to 120,000 clones, about four fifths being singletons. Sequenced: peripheral blood. The receptor source for this set is a woman of 80 years or more with acute or convalescent COVID-19.

This rearrangement joins TRBV28 to TRBJ2-4, with a weak D call TRBD2 (5 bases). This CDR3 contains 13 residues. Per germline, CDR1 MDHEN and CDR2 SYDVKM. V lost 8 bases and J lost 1, with 9 bases in between. CDR3 bases: TGTGCCAGCTATACGGGGGCCAAAAACATTCAGTACTTC. This gives the protein CASYTGAKNIQYF.

This rearrangement joins TRBV7-2 to TRBJ1-5; perhaps TRBD1 as D (5 bases). Germline CDR1 is SGHTA and CDR2 is FQGNSA. The CDR3 runs to 15 residues. Trimming stripped 5 bases from V and 0 bases from J, with 11 bases between. CDR3 DNA: TGTGCCAGCAGCCCGCGGGGCAGTAGCAATCAGCCCCAGCATTTT. Amino acids: CASSPRGSSNQPQHF.